This TCR beta chain was documented in a study of siplizumab effects on memory and regulatory T cells. Assay used: immunoSEQ multiplex PCR; TCRdb lists only in-frame clones, some missing. Of tens of thousands of clones listed, less than 90% are singletons. Germline-derived CDR1 and CDR2 are SGHNT and YYREEE (reference sequence). The junction had 6 bases not matched to a gene; V was cut back by 4 bases and J by 3 bases. CDR3 length: 16 amino acids. Sequenced sample: memory CD4+ T cells sorted from blood. This chain links TRBV5-4 with TRBJ2-7; 14 bases agree with TRBD2. The sequence was collected from a human donor in good health. The CDR3 nucleotides read TGTGCCAGCAGCCTCAGGACTAGCGGGAGGAACTACGAGCAGTACTTC. Protein sequence: CASSLRTSGRNYEQYF.